The 17 T cell receptor beta chains reported below all come from one sample, sequenced in a study of cytomegalovirus exposure and HLA in healthy donors listed by TCRdb under 2017. The receptor library was made with the immunoSEQ multiplex PCR assay. TCRdb carries this immuneACCESS record with in-frame sequences only. Its versions omit some clonotypes, under half of them owing to an unresolved V gene in the studies checked, with the rest unexplained. The sample table lists 150,000 to 200,000 clones, 85% of them with a count of one. Of the sample, around 2.5% is held by the ten largest clones. Sequencing was carried out using PBMCs. The receptors shown here come from a man aged 25-45 years in good health and CMV-seropositive.

The V and J genes are TRBV5-6 and TRBJ1-6; 8 bases are shared with TRBD1. V was clipped by 3 bases and J by 0 bases; unmatched bases: 5. The CDR3 contains 17 residues. The germline CDR1 and CDR2 sequences are SGHDT and YYEEEE. CDR3 DNA sequence: TGTGCCAGCAGCTCGACAGGGGACGTCTCCTATAATTCACCCCTCCACTTT. Residues: CASSSTGDVSYNSPLHF.

This chain uses TRBV4-3 with TRBJ1-2; maybe TRBD1 (5 bases). The CDR3 extends over 13 amino acids. V shed 0 bases and J shed 8 bases, with 10 bases lying between them. The germline gives CDR1 LGHNA, CDR2 YSLEER. This CDR3 reads CASSQDRGRGYTF. The CDR3 DNA is TGCGCCAGCAGCCAAGATAGGGGTAGAGGCTACACCTTC.

This clone was detected a few times. This sequence joins TRBV7-2 and TRBJ2-7, with 10 bases aligning to TRBD1. CDR1 is SGHTA, CDR2 FQGNSA, per germline. The CDR3 consists of 15 residues. The V gene end was trimmed by 3 bases and the J gene end by 5 bases; junction bases not matched to a gene: 7. The CDR3 DNA sequence: TGTGCCAGCAGCTTGGCGGGACAGGGGTTCCACGAGCAGTACTTC. Residues: CASSLAGQGFHEQYF.

This chain joins TRBV15 and TRBJ1-1, with TRBD1 identical over 7 bases. The V segment lost 5 bases and the J segment 4 bases; nucleotides outside the gene matches: 1. This CDR3 has 12 amino acids. Germline CDR1 and CDR2: LNHNV and YYDKDF (reference sequence). The CDR3 sequence is CATSPGGTEAFF. The CDR3 nucleotides are TGTGCCACCAGCCCAGGGGGCACTGAAGCTTTCTTT.

J is TRBJ1-2 and V is TRBV27; 7 nucleotides match TRBD1. The V segment lost 5 bases and the J segment 6 bases; nucleotides outside the gene matches: 3. The length of the CDR3 is 12 residues. The germline V gene has CDR1 MNHEY and CDR2 SMNVEV (reference sequence). CDR3 sequence reads: CASSHTGDGYTF. CDR3 DNA: TGTGCCAGCAGTCACACAGGGGATGGCTACACCTTC.

The chain links TRBV10-2 to TRBJ2-3; possibly TRBD1 for D (5 bases). Trimming pared 6 bases from V and 0 bases from J, leaving 10 bases between. This CDR3 has 14 residues. Per the germline V gene, CDR1 is WSHSY and CDR2 is SAAADI. This CDR3 reads CASRVGPSTDTQYF. The CDR3 bases are TGCGCCAGCAGGGTGGGGCCTAGCACAGATACGCAGTATTTT.

This sequence joins TRBV5-1 and TRBJ1-2; 7 bases align to TRBD1. CDR1 SGHRS and CDR2 YFSETQ come from the germline V gene. CDR3 length: 16 residues. V dropped 4 bases and J dropped 4; count of bases not matched to a gene: 13. CDR3 nucleotide sequence: TGCGCCAGCAGCCCAATCTCCGGGACAGTTATCTATGGCTACACCTTC. Residues: CASSPISGTVIYGYTF.

The V call is TRBV18, the J call TRBJ1-1, with 9 bases identical to TRBD1. The CDR3 is 16 amino acids. V shed 3 bases, J shed 4 bases, and the junction held 9 bases outside the gene matches. Germline V gene lookup returns CDR1 KGHSH and CDR2 LQKENI. The CDR3 is CASSPPGQGRGTEAFF. CDR3 nucleotides: TGTGCCAGCTCACCTCCGGGACAGGGAAGGGGCACTGAAGCTTTCTTT.

V usage is TRBV6-5 and J usage is TRBJ2-7; 7 bases are shared with TRBD1. The CDR3 contains 15 residues. Germline V gene lookup returns CDR1 MNHEY and CDR2 SVGAGI. V lost 6 bases, J lost 3 bases, and 11 bases stayed unmatched. The chain's CDR3 is CASSIQGIRVYEQYF. The CDR3 nucleotides are TGTGCCAGCAGCATACAGGGGATCAGAGTCTACGAGCAGTACTTC.

The gene calls are TRBV10-3 and TRBJ1-6; the D gene is possibly TRBD1 (6 bases). Trimming took off 8 bases at V and 5 bases at J, with 13 bases between the two ends. The CDR3 runs to 14 residues. The germline CDR1 and CDR2 sequences are ENHRY and SYGVKD. CDR3 residues: CAIRGGHNNSPLHF. CDR3 DNA: TGTGCCATCCGGGGGGGCCACAATAATTCACCCCTCCACTTT.

The rearrangement joins TRBV19 to TRBJ2-1; 11 positions agree with TRBD2. The V gene end was trimmed by 6 bases and the J gene end by 3 bases; junction bases not matched to a gene: 4. Germline V CDR1 and CDR2: LNHDA, SQIVND (reference sequence). The CDR3 is 15 amino acids. This chain's CDR3 is CASSETSGNYNEQFF. The DNA of the CDR3 is TGTGCCAGTAGCGAGACTAGCGGGAACTACAATGAGCAGTTCTTC.

J is TRBJ1-3 and V is TRBV6-1; a possible D gene is TRBD1 (6 bases). This CDR3 is 15 amino acids long. V was clipped by 3 bases and J by 7 bases, with 16 bases between them. Germline V gives CDR1 MNHNS, CDR2 SASEGT. The CDR3 region is CASSEPGTPGNTIYF. As DNA, the CDR3 is TGTGCCAGCAGTGAGCCAGGGACACCCGGGAACACCATATATTTT.

The CDR3 spells CASSESLWPGELFF. The CDR3 DNA reads as TGTGCCAGCAGTGAATCTTTATGGCCCGGGGAGCTGTTTTTT. The V and J genes are TRBV25-1 and TRBJ2-2; D ambiguous. V lost 1 base to trimming and J lost 6 bases, with 9 bases between them. Germline V gene sequence: CDR1 MGHDK, CDR2 SYGVNS. This CDR3 has 14 residues.

This rearrangement joins TRBV9 to TRBJ2-4; 13 bases agree with TRBD2. This CDR3 is built from 16 residues. Germline V gene lookup returns CDR1 SGDLS and CDR2 YYNGEE. Trimming removed 4 bases from V and 8 bases from J; junction bases left unmatched: 9. CDR3 sequence: CASSSGTSGEGDIQYF. The CDR3 DNA reads TGTGCCAGCAGCTCTGGGACTAGCGGGGAGGGGGACATTCAGTACTTC.

The chain combines TRBV29-1 with TRBJ1-4, with TRBD1 as a possible D gene (5 bases). CDR3 length equals 13 residues. V lost 0 bases and J 3 bases, leaving 5 bases between the germline ends. Germline V lookup: CDR1 SQVTM, CDR2 ANQGSEA. The CDR3 DNA reads as TGCAGCGTTGAAGAAGGGGCTAATGAAAAACTGTTTTTT. Translating gives CSVEEGANEKLFF.

This sequence joins TRBV9 and TRBJ1-2; D not resolved. The ends were cut back, 3 bases at V and 8 bases at J, with 17 bases in the middle. Germline assignment: CDR1 SGDLS and CDR2 YYNGEE. The CDR3 is 14 amino acids. The CDR3 DNA is TGTGCCAGCAGCGCGACCGGAGGTAGTAGGGGCTACACCTTC. Translating it yields CASSATGGSRGYTF. The full variable domain, with the rest looked up from reference TRBV9 and TRBJ1-2, is DSGVTQTPKHLITATGQRVTLRCSPRSGDLSVYWYQQSLDQGLQFLIQYYNGEERAKGNILERFSAQQFPDLHSELNLSSLELGDSALYFCASSATGGSRGYTFGSGTRLTVV.

The rearrangement joins TRBV14 to TRBJ2-5; 14 bases line up with TRBD2. This CDR3 is 16 amino acids long. From germline, CDR1 is SGHDN and CDR2 FVKESK. Trimming took 5 bases from V and 4 from J; bases not matched to a gene: 6. The CDR3 DNA reads TGTGCCAGCAGCGTGACTAGCGGGGGGGCCGTAGAGACCCAGTACTTC. The encoded protein is CASSVTSGGAVETQYF.